This is a list of T cell receptor beta chains from one sample in a study of T cells after yellow fever vaccination. TCRdb reprocessed the 5' RACE reads with MiXCR, giving one entry per CDR3 protein. The sample lists tens of thousands of distinct CDR3 sequences; around 5.5% were seen once. The sample here was PBMCs, either bulk or a sorted T-cell subset (CD4+, CD8+, memory, or dextramer-sorted; not recorded which), taken about 49 days after the first yellow fever vaccination. These receptors came from a man between 18 and 35 years old who received the YFV17D yellow fever vaccine. The CDR3 runs from the conserved cysteine through the conserved F or W. A D gene is named only where the DNA matches it firmly. Clone size is stated in some rows and not others, as once, few, many or a class when expanded.

TRBV28,many,TRBJ2-5,.,13,TGTGCCAGCAGCGACAGGTACCAAGAGACCCAGTACTTC,CASSDRYQETQYF
TRBV6-4,medium-sized,TRBJ2-1,TRBD2,15,TGTGCCAGCAGTGACTCGAGCGGGGGGGCAAATGAGCAGTTCTTC,CASSDSSGGANEQFF
TRBV5-6,many,TRBJ2-5,.,12,TGTGCCAGCGGAAGAACTTCGGGGACCCAGTACTTC,CASGRTSGTQYF
TRBV7-2,many,TRBJ2-3,TRBD2,15,TGTGCCAGCATCCCTCGCGGGGGACGCACAGATACGCAGTATTTT,CASIPRGGRTDTQYF
TRBV15,many,TRBJ2-3,.,14,TGTGCCACCAGCAGAGATCGACCAGGCCAGCCCCAGTATTTT,CATSRDRPGQPQYF
TRBV10-1,.,TRBJ1-6,.,13,TGCGCCAGCAGTGAGGGGCGAAATTCACCCCTCCACTTT,CASSEGRNSPLHF
TRBV3-1,many,TRBJ2-5,TRBD1,16,TGTGCCAGCAGCCAAGGGGGGCCAGGGGGACAAGAGACCCAGTACTTC,CASSQGGPGGQETQYF
TRBV28,many,TRBJ2-1,TRBD2,16,TGTGCCAGCAGTTCCCTAGCGGGCAGCTCCTACAATGAGCAGTTCTTC,CASSSLAGSSYNEQFF
TRBV20-1,many,TRBJ1-5,.,11,TGCAGTGCCTCCAACAATCAGCCCCAGCATTTT,CSASNNQPQHF
TRBV4-1,many,TRBJ2-7,TRBD2,15,TGCGCCAGCAGCCAAGTACTAGCGGGGGTCCACGAGCAGTACTTC,CASSQVLAGVHEQYF
TRBV27,many,TRBJ1-6,.,15,TGTGCCAGCAGCCCCCTTCTTCCCTATAATTCACCCCTCCACTTT,CASSPLLPYNSPLHF
TRBV6-1,.,TRBJ1-3,.,16,TGTGCCAGCAGGCCCATGTCGGCCGGCTCTGGAAACACCATATATTTT,CASRPMSAGSGNTIYF
TRBV20-1,many,TRBJ2-1,.,10,TGCAGTGCTAGCGAGAATGAGCAGTTCTTC,CSASENEQFF